This note documents a single T cell receptor (beta chain) sequence. MiXCR, run by TCRdb on the reads, gives a single entry per CDR3 protein. The table includes more than 650,000 distinct CDR3 sequences, roughly 36% detected once. Deletions cut 3 bases from V and 6 bases from J, with 9 bases between. This CDR3 contains 13 residues. These data originate in a study of T cell repertoires in cytomegalovirus infection. The receptor was isolated from a human donor in good health (CMV status not recorded). Some clones in this sample may be carry-over from other donors' samples. The sample consisted of PBMCs. V is TRBV12-3 or TRBV12-4 and J is TRBJ2-1, with D maybe TRBD2 (5 bases). CDR3 sequence (DNA): TGTGCCAGCAGTTTTTATGAGGGCAATGAGCAGTTCTTC. This sequence encodes CASSFYEGNEQFF.